This T cell receptor (beta chain) was retrieved from a study of blood T cell repertoires in COVID-19. Study overall: In each case, the material was cDNA or gDNA derived from T cells, B-cell-depleted T cells, or PBMCs.

Original data processing: The authors estimated nucleated cell counts from reference gene primer amplification. Clones were read by immunoSEQ multiplex PCR, and TCRdb kept only the in-frame ones, dropping some. That table furnishes V, J and clone size, whereas the DNA furnished D and trimming. The profile shows about 110,000 clones, more than 70% of them singletons. Germline V gene sequence: CDR1 SGDLS, CDR2 YYNGEE. Losses at the gene ends were 2 bases for V and 4 bases for J; bases not matched to a gene: 18. This CDR3 has 20 amino acids. The chain recombines TRBV9 with TRBJ2-3; 11 nucleotides line up with TRBD2. Sequencing was performed on peripheral blood. The source of this sequence is a woman between 50 and 59 years old with acute or convalescent COVID-19. For the CDR3, the DNA is TGTGCCAGCAGCGTCCCCCAGGCGGGACTAGCGGAGGGGGGGGCAGATACGCAGTATTTT. This codes for CASSVPQAGLAEGGADTQYF.